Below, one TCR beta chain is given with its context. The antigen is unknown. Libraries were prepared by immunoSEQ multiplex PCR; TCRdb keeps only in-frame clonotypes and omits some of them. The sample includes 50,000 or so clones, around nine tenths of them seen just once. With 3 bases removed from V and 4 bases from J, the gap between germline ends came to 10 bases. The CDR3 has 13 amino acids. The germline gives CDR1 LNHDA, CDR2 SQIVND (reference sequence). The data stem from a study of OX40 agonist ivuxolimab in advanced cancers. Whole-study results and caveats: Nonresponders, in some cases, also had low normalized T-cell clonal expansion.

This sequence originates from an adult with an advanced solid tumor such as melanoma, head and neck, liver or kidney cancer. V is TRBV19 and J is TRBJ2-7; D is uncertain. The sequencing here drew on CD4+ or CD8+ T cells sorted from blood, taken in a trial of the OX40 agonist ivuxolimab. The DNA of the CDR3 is TGTGCCAGTAGTATTACCATAGGGTACGAGCAGTACTTC. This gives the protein CASSITIGYEQYF. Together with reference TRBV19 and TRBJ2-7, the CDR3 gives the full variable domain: DGGITQSPKYLFRKEGQNVTLSCEQNLNHDAMYWYRQDPGQGLRLIYYSQIVNDFQKGDIAEGYSVSREKKESFPLTVTSAQKNPTAFYLCASSITIGYEQYFGPGTRLTVT.